Reported below is one T cell receptor beta chain. The ends lost 8 bases at V and 5 bases at J; junction bases unmatched: 8. From germline, CDR1 is KGHSH and CDR2 LQKENI. This CDR3 is 13 amino acids long. Method: immunoSEQ multiplex PCR; TCRdb's copy keeps in-frame clones and lacks some. The profile shows some 130,000 clones, approximately 83% of them singletons. The entry originates in a study of blood T cell repertoires in COVID-19. Study overall: Material from acute and convalescent COVID-19 was sourced from the United States, Italy and Spain. The cDNA or gDNA used as material had been derived from T cells, B-cell-depleted T cells, or PBMCs.

The rearrangement links TRBV18 to TRBJ2-5, with 7 bases lining up with TRBD1. The sample consisted of peripheral blood. The sequence was collected from a man aged 40-50 years with active or convalescent COVID-19. The CDR3: CASTRGSGETQYF. In DNA form, the CDR3 reads TGTGCCAGCACCAGGGGGTCAGGGGAGACCCAGTACTTC.